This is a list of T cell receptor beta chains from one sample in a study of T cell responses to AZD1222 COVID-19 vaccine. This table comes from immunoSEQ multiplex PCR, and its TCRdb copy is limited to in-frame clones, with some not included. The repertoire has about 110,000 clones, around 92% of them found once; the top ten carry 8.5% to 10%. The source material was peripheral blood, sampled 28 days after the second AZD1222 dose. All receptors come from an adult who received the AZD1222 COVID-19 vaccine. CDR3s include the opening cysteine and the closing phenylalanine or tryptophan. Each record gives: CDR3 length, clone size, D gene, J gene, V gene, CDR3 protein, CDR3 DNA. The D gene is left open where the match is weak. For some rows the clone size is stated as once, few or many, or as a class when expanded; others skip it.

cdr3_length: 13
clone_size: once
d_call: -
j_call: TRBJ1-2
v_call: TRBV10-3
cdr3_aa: CAITATAIYGYTF
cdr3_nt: TGTGCCATCACCGCGACAGCTATCTATGGCTACACCTTC

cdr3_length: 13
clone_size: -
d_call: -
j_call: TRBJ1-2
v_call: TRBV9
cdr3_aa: CASSARGSDGYTF
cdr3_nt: TGTGCCAGCAGCGCTCGTGGGTCGGATGGCTACACCTTC

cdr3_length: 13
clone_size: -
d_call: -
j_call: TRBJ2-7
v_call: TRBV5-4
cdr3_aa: CASTGPKSYEQYF
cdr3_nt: TGTGCCAGCACCGGACCGAAATCTTACGAGCAGTACTTC

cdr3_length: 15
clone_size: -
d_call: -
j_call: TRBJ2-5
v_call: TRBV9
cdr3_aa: CASSVGLLTWETQYF
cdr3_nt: TGTGCCAGCAGCGTAGGCTTGTTGACATGGGAGACCCAGTACTTC

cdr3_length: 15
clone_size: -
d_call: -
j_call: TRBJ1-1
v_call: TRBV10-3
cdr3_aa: CAISATQGGDTEAFF
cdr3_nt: TGTGCCATCAGTGCAACACAGGGAGGTGATACTGAAGCTTTCTTT

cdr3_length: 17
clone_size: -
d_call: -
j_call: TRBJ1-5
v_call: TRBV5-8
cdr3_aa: CASSLRLSQGLSQPQHF
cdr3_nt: TGTGCCAGCAGCTTGAGATTATCCCAGGGGCTGTCACAGCCCCAGCATTTT

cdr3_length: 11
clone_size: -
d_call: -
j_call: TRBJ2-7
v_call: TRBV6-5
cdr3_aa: CASDRGYEQYF
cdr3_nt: TGTGCCAGCGATAGAGGTTACGAGCAGTACTTC

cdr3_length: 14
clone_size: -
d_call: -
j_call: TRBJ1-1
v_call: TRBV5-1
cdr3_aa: CASSLGGAGLEAFF
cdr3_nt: TGCGCCAGCAGCTTGGGGGGGGCGGGCCTTGAAGCTTTCTTT

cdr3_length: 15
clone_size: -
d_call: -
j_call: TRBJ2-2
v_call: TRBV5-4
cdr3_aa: CASSLKTSNTGELFF
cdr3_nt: TGTGCCAGCAGCTTGAAAACTAGTAACACCGGGGAGCTGTTTTTT

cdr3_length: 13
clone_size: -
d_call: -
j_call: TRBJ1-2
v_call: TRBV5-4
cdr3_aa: CASSAGGSYGYTF
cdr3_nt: TGTGCCAGCAGCGCGGGCGGTTCGTATGGCTACACCTTC

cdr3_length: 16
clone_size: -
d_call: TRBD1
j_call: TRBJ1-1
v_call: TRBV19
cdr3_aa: CASSIGPGTANTEAFF
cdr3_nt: TGTGCCAGTAGTATAGGGCCCGGGACAGCGAACACTGAAGCTTTCTTT

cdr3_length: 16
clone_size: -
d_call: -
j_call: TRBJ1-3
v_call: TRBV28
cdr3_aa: CASSLQRLYSGNTIYF
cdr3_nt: TGTGCCAGCAGTTTACAGCGCCTATACTCTGGAAACACCATATATTTT

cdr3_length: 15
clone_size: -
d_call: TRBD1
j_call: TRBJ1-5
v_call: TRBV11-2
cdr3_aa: CASSFQAGGSQPQHF
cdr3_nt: TGTGCCAGCAGCTTCCAGGCAGGGGGCTCTCAGCCCCAGCATTTT

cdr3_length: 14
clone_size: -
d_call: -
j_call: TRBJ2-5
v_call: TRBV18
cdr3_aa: CASSLNGGQETQYF
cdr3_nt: TGTGCCAGCTCACTAAATGGGGGCCAAGAGACCCAGTACTTC

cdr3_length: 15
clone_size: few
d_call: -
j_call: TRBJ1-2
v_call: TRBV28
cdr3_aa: CASSLPGGAYRGYTF
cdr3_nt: TGTGCCAGCAGTTTACCGGGGGGCGCGTATCGTGGCTACACCTTC

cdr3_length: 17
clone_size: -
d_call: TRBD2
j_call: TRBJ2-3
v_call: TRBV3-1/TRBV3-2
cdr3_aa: CASSQERGGRSTDTQYF
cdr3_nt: TGTGCCAGCAGCCAAGAGAGGGGCGGGAGGAGCACAGATACGCAGTATTTT

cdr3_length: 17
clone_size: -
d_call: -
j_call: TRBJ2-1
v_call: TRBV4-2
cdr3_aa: CASSQDLVRDTYNEQFF
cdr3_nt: TGTGCCAGCAGCCAAGATTTAGTCAGGGATACCTACAATGAGCAGTTCTTC

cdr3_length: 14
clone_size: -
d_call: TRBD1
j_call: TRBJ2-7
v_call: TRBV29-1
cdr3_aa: CSVRPGTGVYEQYF
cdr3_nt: TGCAGCGTTCGTCCCGGGACAGGGGTCTACGAGCAGTACTTC

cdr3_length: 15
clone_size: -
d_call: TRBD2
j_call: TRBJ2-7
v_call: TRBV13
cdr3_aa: CASSLTTSGIQAQYF
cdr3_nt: TGTGCCAGCAGCTTAACGACTAGCGGGATTCAGGCGCAGTACTTC

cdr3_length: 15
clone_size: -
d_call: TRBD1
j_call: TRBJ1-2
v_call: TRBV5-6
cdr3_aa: CASSLLGTGGHGYTF
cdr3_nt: TGTGCCAGCAGCTTGTTAGGGACAGGAGGTCATGGCTACACCTTC

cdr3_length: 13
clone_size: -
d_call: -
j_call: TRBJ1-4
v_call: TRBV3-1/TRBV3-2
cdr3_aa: CASSQVTGEKLFF
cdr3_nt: TGTGCCAGCAGCCAAGTAACCGGTGAAAAACTGTTTTTT

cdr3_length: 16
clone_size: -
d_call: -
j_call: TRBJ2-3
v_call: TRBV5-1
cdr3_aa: CASSSRAAGAADTQYF
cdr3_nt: TGCGCCAGCAGCTCGCGGGCCGCCGGGGCCGCAGATACGCAGTATTTT

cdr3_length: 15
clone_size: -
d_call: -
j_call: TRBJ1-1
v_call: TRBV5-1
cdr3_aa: CASSLEGVESTEAFF
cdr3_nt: TGCGCCAGCAGCTTGGAAGGGGTTGAGAGCACTGAAGCTTTCTTT

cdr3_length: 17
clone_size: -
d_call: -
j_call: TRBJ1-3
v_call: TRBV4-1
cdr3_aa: CASSQVPVGADGNTIYF
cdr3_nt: TGCGCCAGCAGCCAAGTTCCCGTGGGGGCCGATGGAAACACCATATATTTT

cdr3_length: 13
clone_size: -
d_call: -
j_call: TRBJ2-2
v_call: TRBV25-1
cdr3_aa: CASRYRNTGELFF
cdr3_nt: TGTGCCAGCAGATACAGAAACACCGGGGAGCTGTTTTTT

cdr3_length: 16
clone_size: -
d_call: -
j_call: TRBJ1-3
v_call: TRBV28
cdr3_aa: CASSTYGQPSGNTIYF
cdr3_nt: TGTGCCAGCAGTACCTATGGGCAGCCATCTGGAAACACCATATATTTT

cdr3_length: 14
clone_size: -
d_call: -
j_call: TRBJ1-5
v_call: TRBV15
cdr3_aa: CATSRVGWNQPQHF
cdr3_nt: TGTGCCACCAGCAGAGTCGGGTGGAATCAGCCCCAGCATTTT

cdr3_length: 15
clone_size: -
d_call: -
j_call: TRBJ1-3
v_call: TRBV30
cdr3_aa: CAWSFILGSGNTIYF
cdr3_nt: TGTGCCTGGAGTTTCATTTTGGGCTCTGGAAACACCATATATTTT

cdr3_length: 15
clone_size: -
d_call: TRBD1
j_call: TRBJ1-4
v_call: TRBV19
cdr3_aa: CASSSFGTANEKLFF
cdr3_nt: TGTGCCAGTAGTTCCTTTGGGACAGCGAATGAAAAACTGTTTTTT

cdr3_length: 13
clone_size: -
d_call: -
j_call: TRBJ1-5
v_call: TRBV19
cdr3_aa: CASSPYSNQPQHF
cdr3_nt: TGTGCCAGTAGTCCGTATAGCAATCAGCCCCAGCATTTT

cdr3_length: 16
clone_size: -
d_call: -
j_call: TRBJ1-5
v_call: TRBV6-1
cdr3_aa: CASSVSVPGTNQPQHF
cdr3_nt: TGTGCCAGCAGTGTTTCTGTTCCAGGCACCAATCAGCCCCAGCATTTT

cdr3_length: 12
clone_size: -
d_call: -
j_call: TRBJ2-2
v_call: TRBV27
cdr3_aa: CASRQNTGELFF
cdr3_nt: TGTGCCAGCAGACAGAACACCGGGGAGCTGTTTTTT

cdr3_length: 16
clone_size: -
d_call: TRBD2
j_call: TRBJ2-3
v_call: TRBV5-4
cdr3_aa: CASSPGLAGNTDTQYF
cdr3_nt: TGTGCCAGCAGTCCCGGACTAGCGGGGAACACAGATACGCAGTATTTT

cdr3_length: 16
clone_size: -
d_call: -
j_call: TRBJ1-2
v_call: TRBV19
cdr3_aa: CASSMWAGRTNYGYTF
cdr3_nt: TGTGCCAGTAGTATGTGGGCAGGGCGGACAAACTATGGCTACACCTTC

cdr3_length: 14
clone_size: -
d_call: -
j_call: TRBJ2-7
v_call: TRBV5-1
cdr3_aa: CASSLEGSFYEQYF
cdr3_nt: TGCGCCAGCAGCTTGGAAGGTAGCTTCTACGAGCAGTACTTC

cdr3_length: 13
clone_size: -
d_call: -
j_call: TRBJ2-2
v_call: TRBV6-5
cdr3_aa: CASRVTNTGELFF
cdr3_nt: TGTGCCAGCAGGGTAACGAACACCGGGGAGCTGTTTTTT

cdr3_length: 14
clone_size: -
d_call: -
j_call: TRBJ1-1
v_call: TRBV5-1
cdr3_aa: CASSLRQANTEAFF
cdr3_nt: TGCGCCAGCAGCTTGCGTCAGGCCAACACTGAAGCTTTCTTT

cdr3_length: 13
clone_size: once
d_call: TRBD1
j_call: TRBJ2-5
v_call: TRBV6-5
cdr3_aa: CASSITGGETQYF
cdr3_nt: TGTGCCAGCAGTATCACAGGGGGAGAGACCCAGTACTTC

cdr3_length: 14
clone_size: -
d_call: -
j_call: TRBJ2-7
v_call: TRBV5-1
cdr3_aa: CASSILGVSYEQYF
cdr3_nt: TGCGCCAGCAGCATCTTAGGGGTCTCCTACGAGCAGTACTTC

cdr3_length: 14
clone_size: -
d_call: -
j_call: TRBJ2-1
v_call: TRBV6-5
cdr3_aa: CASAPGGNINEQFF
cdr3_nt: TGTGCCAGTGCGCCCGGGGGCAATATAAATGAGCAGTTCTTC

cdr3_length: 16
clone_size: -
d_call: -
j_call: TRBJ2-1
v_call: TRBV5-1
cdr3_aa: CASSAEQRLGTNEQFF
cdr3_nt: TGCGCCAGCAGCGCGGAACAGAGGTTGGGTACCAATGAGCAGTTCTTC

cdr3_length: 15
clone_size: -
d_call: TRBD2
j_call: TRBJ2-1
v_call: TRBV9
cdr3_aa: CASSVAGGPYNEQFF
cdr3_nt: TGTGCCAGCAGCGTTGCGGGGGGGCCCTACAATGAGCAGTTCTTC

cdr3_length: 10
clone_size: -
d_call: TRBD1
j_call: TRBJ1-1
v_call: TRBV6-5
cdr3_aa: CASSRGQAFF
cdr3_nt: TGTGCCAGCAGCAGGGGGCAAGCTTTCTTT

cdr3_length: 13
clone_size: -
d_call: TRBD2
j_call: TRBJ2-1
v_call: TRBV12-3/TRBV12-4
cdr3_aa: CASRVASGAEQFF
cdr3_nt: TGTGCCAGCAGGGTGGCTAGCGGGGCTGAGCAGTTCTTC

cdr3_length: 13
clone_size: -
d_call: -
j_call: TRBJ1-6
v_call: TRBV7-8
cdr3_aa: CASSLDGVSPLHF
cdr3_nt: TGTGCCAGCAGCTTAGACGGGGTGTCACCCCTCCACTTT

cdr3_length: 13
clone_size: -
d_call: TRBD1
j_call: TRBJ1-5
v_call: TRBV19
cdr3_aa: CASSGDRVQPQHF
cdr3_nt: TGTGCCAGTAGCGGGGACAGGGTTCAGCCCCAGCATTTT

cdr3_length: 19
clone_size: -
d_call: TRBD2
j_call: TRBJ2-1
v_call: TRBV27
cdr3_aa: CASSLEGLARPGSYNEQFF
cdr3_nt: TGTGCCAGCAGTTTAGAGGGACTAGCGCGACCCGGCTCCTACAATGAGCAGTTCTTC

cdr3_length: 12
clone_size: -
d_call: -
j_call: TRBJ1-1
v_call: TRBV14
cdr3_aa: CASSQYKTEAFF
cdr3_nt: TGTGCCAGCAGCCAATATAAAACTGAAGCTTTCTTT

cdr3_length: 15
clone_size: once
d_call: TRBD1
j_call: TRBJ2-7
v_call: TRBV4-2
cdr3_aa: CASSQDTTGRYEQYF
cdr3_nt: TGTGCCAGCAGCCAAGACACGACAGGGCGCTACGAGCAGTACTTC

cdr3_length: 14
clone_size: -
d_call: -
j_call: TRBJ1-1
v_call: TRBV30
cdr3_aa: CAWRMGVGSYEAFF
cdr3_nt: TGTGCCTGGAGGATGGGAGTGGGGTCCTACGAAGCTTTCTTT

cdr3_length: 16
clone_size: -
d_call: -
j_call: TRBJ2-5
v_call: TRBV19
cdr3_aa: CASSIATSGGGETQYF
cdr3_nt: TGTGCCAGTAGTATAGCAACTTCTGGGGGCGGAGAGACCCAGTACTTC

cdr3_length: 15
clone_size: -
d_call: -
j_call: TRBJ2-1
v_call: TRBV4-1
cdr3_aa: CASSQLHTGFGEQFF
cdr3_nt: TGCGCCAGCAGCCAACTACACACAGGGTTCGGTGAGCAGTTCTTC

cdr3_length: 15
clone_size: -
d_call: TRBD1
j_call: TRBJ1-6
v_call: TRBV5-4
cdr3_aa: CASSIQGIYNSPLHF
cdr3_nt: TGTGCCAGCAGCATACAGGGGATCTATAATTCACCCCTCCACTTT